A selection of T cell receptor beta chains follows, all from one sample in a study of blood T cell repertoires in COVID-19. Only in-frame clones appear in the TCRdb table, and some are missing; sequencing was by immunoSEQ multiplex PCR. Altogether approximately 82,000 clones are present, around 92% being singletons, with the ten largest covering 6.3%. The sample taken for sequencing was peripheral blood. These receptors were taken from a woman aged 55-69 years with active COVID-19. CDR3s leave out the opening cysteine and the closing phenylalanine or tryptophan. Fields, in order: V gene, J gene, CDR3 protein.

>TRBV28|TRBJ1-5
ASSLRPVGGGPQH
>TRBV27|TRBJ1-6
ATRQGRSYNSPLH
>TRBV24-1|TRBJ2-1
ATSDFRDSRFSEQF
>TRBV5-1|TRBJ2-3
ASRLVPDTQY
>TRBV19|TRBJ2-1
ASSTHPGGSYNEQF
>TRBV12-3/TRBV12-4|TRBJ1-1
ASSQGQGRAF
>TRBV27|TRBJ1-1
ASSSQWKKTGTGGDTEAF
>TRBV24-1|TRBJ2-1
ATSDSAGGASSYNEQF
>TRBV30|TRBJ2-7
AWRRGTFYEQY
>TRBV7-8|TRBJ1-2
ASSLASGQGPYGYT
>TRBV27|TRBJ2-3
ASSRGATDTQY
>TRBV29-1|TRBJ1-2
SGGEGGYT
>TRBV28|TRBJ2-3
ASSLQGGTDTQY
>TRBV3-1/TRBV3-2|TRBJ1-2
ASSQRGSRIGYT
>TRBV7-8|TRBJ1-5
ASSFSPQGAVTQPQH
>TRBV29-1|TRBJ1-1
SVEDTLGTMNTEAF
>TRBV5-1|TRBJ2-3
ASSTLAPTASGTDTQY
>TRBV7-3|TRBJ2-1
ASSLGLAGGGEQF
>TRBV18|TRBJ2-3
ASSESRSDTQY
>TRBV18|TRBJ1-1
ASSPPTAGTEAF
>TRBV6-5|TRBJ2-6
ASSSPDRPGANVLT
>TRBV5-5|TRBJ2-7
ASSLDGGAAYEQY
>TRBV7-8|TRBJ2-2
ASSPGSISTGELF
>TRBV24-1|TRBJ2-3
ATSDARAGATDTQY
>TRBV18|TRBJ2-6
ASPRGGVNSPSSGANVLT
>TRBV6-5|TRBJ1-5
ASSSGDQPQH
>TRBV11-3|TRBJ2-5
ASSLPVAVGETQY
>TRBV16|TRBJ2-3
ASSPTGGTDTQY
>TRBV7-2|TRBJ2-7
ASSLAVNYEQY
>TRBV2|TRBJ2-5
ASRGDRGLGETQY
>TRBV18|TRBJ2-7
ASSPLRDRGVYEQY
>TRBV21-1|TRBJ1-2
ASSPTWTGANYGYT
>TRBV5-4|TRBJ2-3
ASSFAGPTDTQY
>TRBV30|TRBJ2-2
AWTNPGLARTGELF
>TRBV5-4|TRBJ1-2
ASSLAGNGYT
>TRBV19|TRBJ1-2
ASTTGTVPNYGYT
>TRBV4-1|TRBJ2-2
ASSPPGQGAGELF
>TRBV19|TRBJ1-5
ASSDRDGWNQPQH
>TRBV3-1/TRBV3-2|TRBJ1-2
ASSPTPAGENYGYT
>TRBV14|TRBJ1-1
ASSHVDRANTEAF
>TRBV28|TRBJ1-2
ASSFERPGGAGYT
>TRBV28|TRBJ2-3
ASNHGTSGGAHTSTDTQY
>TRBV29-1|TRBJ1-2
TVRTLEGYGYT
>TRBV5-8|TRBJ2-1
ASSLTGIGYNEQF
>TRBV11-3|TRBJ2-1
ASSLPGSYNEQF